This T cell receptor (beta chain) was observed in a study of shared clonotypes between healthy human individuals. Using immunoSEQ multiplex PCR, the repertoire was profiled, and TCRdb retains in-frame clones only, with some absent. The data hold about 2.2 million clones, with 80% to 95% observed a single time. Positive CCR7 selection of CD45RO-negative cells yielded the naive CD8 cells, and terminally differentiated effector memory CD45RA+ cells were excluded. CDR1 and CDR2 from the germline V gene are SGHVS and FQNEAQ. Trimming shortened V by 7 bases and J by 7 bases, and 14 bases separated the two germline ends. The CDR3 is made up of 13 amino acids.

The V call is TRBV7-8, the J call TRBJ2-1; tentatively, D is TRBD2 (6 bases). Input material: naive CD8+ T cells from PBMCs. The sequence was obtained from a man aged 18 to 30 in good health. Some clones in this sample may be carry-over from other donors' samples. CDR3 nucleotides: TGTGCCAGCATCGGGGGTATAGGGAATGAGCAGTTCTTC. Its translation is CASIGGIGNEQFF.